What follows are 19 T cell receptor beta chains derived from one specimen sequenced in a study of PD-L1 blockade in urothelial cancer. Assay: immunoSEQ multiplex PCR; the TCRdb copy retains only in-frame clones and omits some. The profile covers around 40,000 clones, with roughly four fifths appearing a single time and about 13% taken by the ten largest. Sample time point: peripheral blood 6 weeks after treatment start. Material: PBMCs, obtained around atezolizumab (anti-PD-L1) treatment. These receptors all come from a man aged 55 to 69 with urothelial cancer.

The V and J genes are TRBV7-2 and TRBJ2-7, with TRBD2 matching 9 bases. The germline V gene encodes CDR1 SGHTA and CDR2 FQGNSA. The CDR3 consists of 17 residues. Losses at the gene ends were 0 bases for V and 9 bases for J; bases not matched to a gene: 15. CDR3 in amino acids: CASSLAGASAGGFLQYF. CDR3 DNA: TGTGCCAGCAGCTTAGCCGGGGCGTCGGCGGGAGGGTTCCTGCAGTACTTC.

The chain combines TRBV5-1 with TRBJ2-7, with D perhaps matching TRBD1 (6 bases). In germline, CDR1 is SGHRS, CDR2 YFSETQ. V was cut by 0 bases and J by 5 bases, with 9 bases left in between. The CDR3 loop spans 13 amino acids. In nucleotides, the CDR3 is TGCGCCAGCAGCTTGGACAGGGACCACGAGCAGTACTTC. It specifies CASSLDRDHEQYF.

This chain's CDR3 is CASSLIGGGANVLTF. For the CDR3, the DNA is TGTGCCAGCAGCTTGATCGGGGGTGGGGCCAACGTCCTGACTTTC. J is TRBJ2-6 and V is TRBV5-4; D perhaps matches TRBD2 (6 bases). The germline CDR1 and CDR2 sequences are SGHNT and YYREEE (reference sequence). The CDR3 extends over 15 amino acids. V lost 1 base, J lost 3 bases, and 8 bases lay in between.

This sequence joins TRBV6-5 and TRBJ2-2; 10 bases fit TRBD1. Trimming cost V 4 bases and J 3 bases; bases outside gene matches: 5. The CDR3 contains 16 residues. The germline gives CDR1 MNHEY, CDR2 SVGAGI. The CDR3 region has the DNA TGTGCCAGCAGTTCCGGACAGGGGGTAGACACCGGGGAGCTGTTTTTT. This sequence encodes CASSSGQGVDTGELFF.

This sequence joins TRBV15 and TRBJ1-6; D remains ambiguous. Germline CDR1 is LNHNV and CDR2 is YYDKDF (reference sequence). The CDR3 has 16 residues. V was pared by 0 bases and J by 9 bases, with 15 bases between. This chain's CDR3 is CATSREGPDRGSPLHF. Written as DNA, the CDR3 is TGTGCCACCAGCAGAGAGGGTCCGGACCGGGGTTCACCCCTCCACTTT.

This rearrangement joins TRBV6-5 to TRBJ1-1, with TRBD1 identical over 8 bases. Germline V lookup: CDR1 MNHEY, CDR2 SVGAGI. The CDR3 is 14 amino acids. V trimming: 4 bases; J trimming: 4 bases; junction bases outside the gene matches: 5. CDR3 residues: CASSSTGGPTEAFF. CDR3 sequence (DNA): TGTGCCAGCAGTTCCACAGGGGGGCCCACTGAAGCTTTCTTT.

V and J are TRBV10-3 and TRBJ1-2; 7 bases align to TRBD1. V trimming: 0 bases; J trimming: 7 bases; junction bases outside the gene matches: 8. There are 15 residues in the CDR3. Germline assignment: CDR1 ENHRY and CDR2 SYGVKD. The CDR3 DNA sequence: TGTGCCATCAGTGAGTCACGGGGACAGTATGGTGGCTACACCTTC. It is translated as CAISESRGQYGGYTF.

For the CDR3, the DNA is TGTGCCAGTAGTACGCGGGAGGGCCTCCACGAGCAGTACTTC. Its translation is CASSTREGLHEQYF. The rearrangement uses TRBV19 and TRBJ2-7; 9 nucleotides align to TRBD2. The V gene end was trimmed by 4 bases and the J gene end by 5 bases; junction bases not matched to a gene: 6. The germline V gene encodes CDR1 LNHDA and CDR2 SQIVND (reference sequence). The CDR3 consists of 14 residues.

V and J are TRBV15 and TRBJ1-2; D is ambiguous. CDR1 LNHNV and CDR2 YYDKDF come from the germline V gene (reference sequence). Trimming cost V 5 bases and J 7 bases, with 20 bases left between them. The CDR3 is made up of 15 amino acids. CDR3 protein: CATSVRASAGGGYTF. CDR3 nucleotides: TGTGCCACCAGCGTCCGGGCCTCCGCCGGAGGTGGCTACACCTTC.

This chain joins TRBV9 and TRBJ2-7; 7 nucleotides line up with TRBD1. There are 15 residues in the CDR3. Losses at the gene ends were 0 bases for V and 6 bases for J; bases not matched to a gene: 9. Germline lookup yields CDR1 SGDLS and CDR2 YYNGEE. Here the CDR3 reads CASSVGPTRQGEQYF. The CDR3 bases are TGTGCCAGCAGCGTAGGCCCTACAAGACAGGGCGAGCAGTACTTC.

This sequence joins TRBV5-4 and TRBJ2-1; TRBD2 agrees at 7 bases. CDR1 is SGHNT and CDR2 is YYREEE in the germline V gene (reference sequence). J was trimmed by 4 bases and V by 4 bases; bases with no gene match: 8. This CDR3 contains 15 residues. CDR3 region: CASSREASGYNEQFF. The CDR3 bases are TGTGCCAGCAGCCGGGAGGCTAGCGGTTACAATGAGCAGTTCTTC. Variable domain in full (rest from reference TRBV5-4 and TRBJ2-1): ETGVTQSPTHLIKTRGQQVTLRCSSQSGHNTVSWYQQALGQGPQFIFQYYREEENGRGNFPPRFSGLQFPNYSSELNVNALELDDSALYLCASSREASGYNEQFFGPGTRLTVL.

The V and J genes are TRBV5-1 and TRBJ1-2; 8 bases fit TRBD1. This CDR3 contains 15 residues. V lost 1 base to trimming and J lost 1 base; unmatched junction nucleotides: 3. In germline, CDR1 is SGHRS, CDR2 YFSETQ. This chain's CDR3 is CASSLSGQDNYGYTF. CDR3 nucleotides: TGCGCCAGCAGCTTGTCGGGACAGGATAACTATGGCTACACCTTC.

The table lists this clone with a few counts. The chain has TRBV5-1 and TRBJ1-2; possible D gene TRBD1, 5 bases. This CDR3 has 15 residues. V lost 3 bases and J 6 bases, leaving 18 bases between the germline ends. Germline V gene lookup returns CDR1 SGHRS and CDR2 YFSETQ. The CDR3 spells CASSSSLGQVHGYTF. CDR3 sequence (DNA): TGCGCCAGCAGCTCCTCCTTGGGGCAGGTTCATGGCTACACCTTC.

V and J are TRBV7-9 and TRBJ2-5, with a weak D call TRBD1 (6 bases). The CDR3 has 15 amino acids. Deletions cut 5 bases from V and 5 bases from J, with 18 bases between. Germline CDR1 reads SEHNR; CDR2 reads FQNEAQ (reference sequence). CDR3 in amino acids: CASSPTSGTSETQYF. CDR3 bases: TGTGCCAGCAGCCCTACCTCCGGGACAAGCGAGACCCAGTACTTC.

In this sample, this clone turned up a few times. This chain connects TRBV11-2 to TRBJ2-7; no clear D gene. The germline V gene encodes CDR1 SGHAT and CDR2 FQNNGV. V lost 5 bases, J lost 0 bases, and 14 bases lay in between. This CDR3 comprises 15 residues. The CDR3 sequence: CASSPLSRGSYEQYF. In DNA form, the CDR3 reads TGTGCCAGCAGCCCTTTAAGCAGAGGCTCCTACGAGCAGTACTTC. The entire variable domain, with the rest obtained from reference TRBV11-2 and TRBJ2-7, is as follows: EAGVAQSPRYKIIEKRQSVAFWCNPISGHATLYWYQQILGQGPKLLIQFQNNGVVDDSQLPKDRFSAERLKGVDSTLKIQPAKLEDSAVYLCASSPLSRGSYEQYFGPGTRLTVT.

J is TRBJ1-1 and V is TRBV14, with a tentative D call TRBD1 (5 bases). This CDR3 spans 15 amino acids. V lost 4 bases to trimming and J lost 1 base, with 13 bases between them. CDR1 is SGHDN, CDR2 FVKESK, per germline. Written as DNA, the CDR3 is TGTGCCAGCAGCCGGGCCGGGCAGGGGAACACTGAAGCTTTCTTT. Amino acids: CASSRAGQGNTEAFF.

The genes are TRBV11-3 and TRBJ1-4; no definite D call. V lost 3 bases, J lost 5 bases, and 16 bases lay in between. CDR1 is SGHNT and CDR2 is YENEEA in the germline V gene. The CDR3 contains 16 residues. The CDR3 coding sequence is TGTGCCAGCAGCTTTTCCAGATCCAAATGGAATGAAAAACTGTTTTTT. Its protein is CASSFSRSKWNEKLFF.

The chain uses TRBV6-5 and TRBJ1-5, with 7 positions matching TRBD1. CDR1 and CDR2 (germline): MNHEY, SVGAGI. With 6 bases clipped from V and 9 bases from J, the junction kept 8 bases outside the gene matches. The CDR3 consists of 13 residues. The CDR3 region has the DNA TGTGCCAGCAGAAGGGACAGATGGGGGCCCCAGCATTTT. Its protein product is CASRRDRWGPQHF.

The chain recombines TRBV6-1 with TRBJ2-5; D remains unclear. V was shortened by 7 bases and J by 2 bases, with 17 bases between the two germline ends. Germline V gene data show CDR1 as MNHNS and CDR2 as SASEGT. The CDR3 runs to 15 residues. The CDR3 sequence is CASTSSLTVQETQYF. CDR3 sequence (DNA): TGTGCCAGCACCTCCTCCCTAACAGTTCAAGAGACCCAGTACTTC.